This TCR beta chain derives from a study of T-cell memory formation after mild COVID-19. This CDR3 has 16 amino acids. Germline CDR1 reads SGHTA; CDR2 reads FQGNSA. Trimming took off 1 base at V and 5 bases at J, with 12 bases between the two ends. Regarding the study as a whole: Those CD4+ clones that contracted were mainly in CM and EM (CD8+ ones in EMRA).

Concerning this clonotype itself: The antigen is not known.

TCRdb reanalysed the 5' RACE reads using MiXCR and keeps one entry per CDR3 protein. In the table there are 500,000 to 550,000 distinct CDR3 sequences, roughly 21% of which are singletons. Sequences were obtained from PBMCs or a T cell subset sorted from them (not recorded which). The rearrangement uses TRBV7-2 and TRBJ1-6; no definite D call. This sequence originates from an adult woman who had mild COVID-19 (a few samples of this study predate the infection). Cell type and time point are not known. CDR3 nucleotides: TGTGCCAGCAGCTTAGTTCTCGGAGTGGATAATTCACCCCTCCACTTT. Its translation: CASSLVLGVDNSPLHF.